This TCR beta chain emerged from a study of blood T cell repertoires in COVID-19. Study overall: Samples of COVID-19 (acute and convalescent) were obtained from the United States, Italy and Spain. The cDNA or gDNA used as material had been derived from T cells, B-cell-depleted T cells, or PBMCs.

Trimming shortened V by 0 bases and J by 2 bases, and 6 bases separated the two germline ends. Germline values: CDR1 SGDLS, CDR2 YYNGEE. This CDR3 has 14 amino acids. Enrollment of patients from Seattle took place during active infection, with longitudinal follow-up. TCRdb's table, derived via immunoSEQ multiplex PCR, lists solely in-frame clones and lacks some. This table holds roughly 250,000 clones, 70% to 85% found once. This rearrangement joins TRBV9 to TRBJ1-5; D is unresolved. This receptor was identified in a human donor with COVID-19, enrolled during active disease. The donor label of this sample is uncertain. The sequencing input was peripheral blood. The CDR3 reads CASSVVPGNQPQHF. The CDR3 bases are TGTGCCAGCAGCGTAGTTCCAGGCAATCAGCCCCAGCATTTT.